These 31 T cell receptor beta chains were all obtained from the same sample, sequenced in a study of HIV-infected children after antiretroviral therapy interruption. A 3' RACE protocol on RNA, with unique molecular identifiers, produced the TCR library. TCRdb re-called the 3' RACE reads with MiXCR, one entry per CDR3 protein. The sample lists about 89,000 distinct CDR3 sequences, about 7.2% occurring once. The treatment denotes: PENTA 11 planned treatment interruption arm or continuous ART arm. Material: CD45RA+ CD4+ T cells from PBMCs, pooled from several time points, obtained from a donor given antiretroviral therapy, either interrupted or continuous. Subset of the sample: naive CD4+ CD45RA+ CD45RO- T cells. Source of these receptors: a pool of human donors with HIV.

This clonotype was seen many times. V gene TRBV20-1 combines with J gene TRBJ2-7, with D possibly being TRBD1 or TRBD2 (5 bases each). The V and J ends lost 6 bases and 2 bases respectively, with 17 bases between them. From germline, CDR1 is DFQATT and CDR2 SNEGSKA (reference sequence). The length of the CDR3 is 14 residues. The CDR3 here is CSASGTGFTYEQYF. DNA for the CDR3: TGCAGTGCCTCGGGGACGGGGTTTACCTACGAGCAGTACTTC.

This clonotype was recorded at least ten times. This chain links TRBV3-1 with TRBJ2-1; tentatively, D is TRBD2 (5 bases). V was cut by 1 base and J by 0 bases, with 10 bases left in between. Germline V gene sequence: CDR1 LGHDT, CDR2 YNNKEL (reference sequence). There are 16 residues in the CDR3. This chain's CDR3 is CASSQASPLSYNEQFF. CDR3 in DNA: TGTGCCAGCAGCCAAGCTAGCCCTCTCTCCTACAATGAGCAGTTCTTC.

This clonotype was seen only a few times. The chain joins TRBV5-1 to TRBJ1-4, with no clear D. Germline V lookup: CDR1 SGHRS, CDR2 YFSETQ. V was shortened by 0 bases and J by 5 bases, with 8 bases between the two germline ends. CDR3 length: 14 amino acids. CDR3 protein: CASSLVGRNEKLFF. As DNA, the CDR3 is TGCGCCAGCAGCTTGGTAGGCCGAAATGAAAAACTGTTTTTT. The whole variable domain, filled in from reference TRBV5-1 and TRBJ1-4, reads KAGVTQTPRYLIKTRGQQVTLSCSPISGHRSVSWYQQTPGQGLQFLFEYFSETQRNKGNFPGRFSGRQFSNSRSEMNVSTLELGDSALYLCASSLVGRNEKLFFGSGTQLSVL.

This clonotype turned up a few times. V gene TRBV29-1 combines with J gene TRBJ1-5; D might be TRBD1 (6 bases). V lost 5 bases and J 4 bases, leaving 18 bases between the germline ends. The CDR3 contains 15 residues. CDR1 and CDR2 from the germline V gene are SQVTM and ANQGSEA. The CDR3 reads CSVRTGLDSNQPQHF. The CDR3 nucleotides read TGCAGCGTTCGGACCGGCCTGGACAGTAATCAGCCCCAGCATTTT.

At least ten counts were recorded for this clonotype. The chain links TRBV6-1 to TRBJ1-3; the D is unclear. CDR1 is MNHNS, CDR2 SASEGT, per germline. CDR3 length: 14 residues. Trimming removed 6 bases at V and 0 bases at J, with 9 bases between. The CDR3 bases are TGTGCCAGCAGGGATGCCTACTCTGGAAACACCATATATTTT. Translated, it gives CASRDAYSGNTIYF.

The sample holds a few counts of this clonotype. V usage is TRBV25-1 and J usage is TRBJ2-5; 13 nucleotides match TRBD2. The CDR3 runs to 16 residues. The trim removed 2 bases at V and 2 bases at J, leaving 2 bases unmatched. The germline gives CDR1 MGHDK, CDR2 SYGVNS. For the CDR3, the DNA is TGTGCCAGCAGTGAAGGGGGACTAGCGGGACAAGAGACCCAGTACTTC. Its translation is CASSEGGLAGQETQYF.

Many counts were recorded for this clonotype. The chain has TRBV7-3 and TRBJ1-1; D is undetermined. This CDR3 region has 13 residues. From germline, CDR1 is SGHTA and CDR2 FQGTGA. V was trimmed by 2 bases and J by 1 base, leaving 5 bases between them. The CDR3 DNA reads TGTGCCAGCAGCTTAGGAAAGAACACTGAAGCTTTCTTT. It encodes CASSLGKNTEAFF.

This clonotype came up many times. The J gene is TRBJ2-3, the V gene TRBV5-6; TRBD2 agrees at 7 bases. CDR3 length: 17 residues. Germline V gene lookup returns CDR1 SGHDT and CDR2 YYEEEE. The junction had 10 bases not matched to a gene; V was cut back by 2 bases and J by 1 base. The CDR3 DNA is TGTGCCAGCAGCTTCCGATCGTTGGCGGGAGGCACAGATACGCAGTATTTT. Translating gives CASSFRSLAGGTDTQYF. The full variable domain, completed using reference TRBV5-6 and TRBJ2-3, is DAGVTQSPTHLIKTRGQQVTLRCSPKSGHDTVSWYQQALGQGPQFIFQYYEEEERQRGNFPDRFSGHQFPNYSSELNVNALLLGDSALYLCASSFRSLAGGTDTQYFGPGTRLTVL.

This clonotype has ten or more counts. This chain uses TRBV6-5 with TRBJ2-7; TRBD1 aligns across 11 bases. Trimming at V came to 5 bases and at J to 4 bases, leaving 4 bases not matched to a gene. The CDR3 runs to 14 residues. The germline V gene encodes CDR1 MNHEY and CDR2 SVGAGI. The CDR3 spells CASSKGQGGYEQYF. The CDR3 nucleotides read TGTGCCAGCAGTAAGGGACAGGGGGGTTACGAGCAGTACTTC.

This clonotype was detected ten times or more. The J gene is TRBJ2-3, the V gene TRBV28; 7 nucleotides agree with TRBD2. The CDR3 length is 15 residues. The germline V gene encodes CDR1 MDHEN and CDR2 SYDVKM. V dropped 5 bases and J dropped 0; count of bases not matched to a gene: 5. The DNA of the CDR3 is TGTGCCAGCAGTCCTAGCGGTCCTAGCACAGATACGCAGTATTTT. This translates into CASSPSGPSTDTQYF.

This clonotype was counted a few times. This rearrangement joins TRBV20-1 to TRBJ1-6, with D maybe TRBD1 (5 bases). Trimming pared 5 bases from V and 7 bases from J, leaving 9 bases between. Per germline, CDR1 DFQATT and CDR2 SNEGSKA (reference sequence). This CDR3 comprises 12 residues. In nucleotides, the CDR3 is TGCAGTGCTGGGGCAGGGAATTCACCCCTCCACTTT. This translates into CSAGAGNSPLHF.

This clonotype was found many times. This chain joins TRBV6-5 and TRBJ2-7; 8 nucleotides align to TRBD2. Unmatched junction bases numbered 7, after V lost 5 bases and J lost 4 bases. Germline V lookup: CDR1 MNHEY, CDR2 SVGAGI. The length of the CDR3 is 14 residues. The DNA of the CDR3 is TGTGCCAGCAGTACCAGCGGGAGTGGGTACGAGCAGTACTTC. Protein: CASSTSGSGYEQYF.

This clonotype has a count of ten or more. V is TRBV7-2 and J is TRBJ2-3; TRBD1 aligns across 7 bases. CDR1 SGHTA and CDR2 FQGNSA come from the germline V gene. With 3 bases clipped from V and 2 bases from J, the junction kept 17 bases outside the gene matches. This CDR3 comprises 19 residues. The CDR3 loop reads CASSFKINYRGKNTDTQYF. CDR3 coding DNA: TGTGCCAGCAGCTTTAAGATAAATTACAGGGGAAAAAACACAGATACGCAGTATTTT. Drawing the rest from reference TRBV7-2 and TRBJ2-3, the complete variable domain is GAGVSQSPSNKVTEKGKDVELRCDPISGHTALYWYRQSLGQGLEFLIYFQGNSAPDKSGLPSDRFSAERTGGSVSTLTIQRTQQEDSAVYLCASSFKINYRGKNTDTQYFGPGTRLTVL.

This clonotype has only a few counts. The rearrangement uses TRBV20-1 and TRBJ2-4; 11 nucleotides align to TRBD2. After removal of 6 bases from V and 0 bases from J, the junction contained 7 bases not matched to a gene. The CDR3 loop spans 16 amino acids. The V gene's germline CDR1 is DFQATT and CDR2 SNEGSKA (reference sequence). CDR3 DNA: TGCAGTGCATCTAGCGGGGGGCTGCTAGCCAAAAACATTCAGTACTTC. Translated: CSASSGGLLAKNIQYF.

In this sample, this clonotype turned up many times. The rearrangement uses TRBV19 and TRBJ2-5, with 7 bases fitting TRBD1. The CDR3 covers 14 residues. Germline V lookup: CDR1 LNHDA, CDR2 SQIVND (reference sequence). With V trimmed by 2 bases and J by 2 bases, 2 bases remained unmatched. CDR3 nucleotide sequence: TGTGCCAGTAGTATAAGGGGGCCACAAGAGACCCAGTACTTC. It encodes CASSIRGPQETQYF. The full variable domain, with the rest looked up from reference TRBV19 and TRBJ2-5, is DGGITQSPKYLFRKEGQNVTLSCEQNLNHDAMYWYRQDPGQGLRLIYYSQIVNDFQKGDIAEGYSVSREKKESFPLTVTSAQKNPTAFYLCASSIRGPQETQYFGPGTRLLVL.

Ten or more counts support this clonotype. This chain links TRBV23-1 with TRBJ2-3, with no clear D. TRBV23-1 is designated an ORF whose function remains uncertain. The length of the CDR3 is 14 residues. Trimming shortened V by 6 bases and J by 2 bases, and 12 bases separated the two germline ends. CDR3 nucleotides: TGCGCCAGCAGCCTTAAGGTCTTCACAGATACGCAGTATTTT. Translating gives CASSLKVFTDTQYF.

The chain employs TRBV6-6 and TRBJ1-1, with 10 bases identical to TRBD1. Germline loops: CDR1 MNHNY, CDR2 SVGAGI (reference sequence). The V and J ends lost 7 bases and 7 bases, in that order; junction bases with no gene match: 9. CDR3 length: 14 amino acids. CDR3 amino acids: CASKKGQGLLEAFF. CDR3 DNA sequence: TGTGCCAGCAAGAAGGGACAGGGGCTCCTTGAAGCTTTCTTT.

This clonotype has more than one count but fewer than ten. The chain combines TRBV29-1 with TRBJ2-1; 7 bases match TRBD1. Germline V gene data show CDR1 as SQVTM and CDR2 as ANQGSEA. The V gene end was trimmed by 1 base and the J gene end by 0 bases; junction bases not matched to a gene: 3. There are 15 residues in the CDR3. The CDR3 coding sequence is TGCAGCGTTGAAGGGACAGGTAGCTCCTACAATGAGCAGTTCTTC. This gives the protein CSVEGTGSSYNEQFF.

The table lists this clonotype with many counts. The chain has TRBV18 and TRBJ1-6; D is possibly TRBD1 (5 bases). Germline values: CDR1 KGHSH, CDR2 LQKENI. This CDR3 region has 16 residues. Trimming shortened V by 3 bases and J by 6 bases, and 15 bases separated the two germline ends. The CDR3 sequence: CASSPKGVAGNSPLHF. The CDR3 DNA reads TGTGCCAGCTCACCTAAAGGGGTAGCCGGTAATTCACCCCTCCACTTT. The whole variable domain, filled in from reference TRBV18 and TRBJ1-6, reads NAGVMQNPRHLVRRRGQEARLRCSPMKGHSHVYWYRQLPEEGLKFMVYLQKENIIDESGMPKERFSAEFPKEGPSILRIQQVVRGDSAAYFCASSPKGVAGNSPLHFGNGTRLTVT.

This clonotype was counted ten times or more. The rearrangement joins TRBV7-2 to TRBJ2-5, with TRBD2 matching 9 bases. The CDR3 contains 14 residues. V trimming: 0 bases; J trimming: 8 bases; junction bases outside the gene matches: 4. Germline V gene lookup returns CDR1 SGHTA and CDR2 FQGNSA. CDR3 sequence reads: CASSLALAGLTQYF. The CDR3 region has the DNA TGTGCCAGCAGCTTAGCGCTAGCGGGGTTAACCCAGTACTTC.

This clonotype was counted ten times or more. V is TRBV7-2 and J is TRBJ1-2, with a tentative D call TRBD1 (6 bases). The CDR3 extends over 13 amino acids. V lost 11 bases, J lost 8 bases, and 21 bases lay in between. Germline CDR1 and CDR2: SGHTA and FQGNSA. CDR3: CASQPDRFLGYTF. CDR3 coding DNA: TGTGCCTCGCAACCGGACAGATTTTTGGGCTACACCTTC.

This clonotype turned up a few times. V is TRBV5-1 and J is TRBJ1-1; D remains ambiguous. The V end was cut by 1 base, the J end by 2 bases, with 6 bases between. The CDR3 totals 13 residues. CDR1 and CDR2 (germline): SGHRS, YFSETQ. CDR3 nucleotide sequence: TGCGCCAGCAGCTTGACCACAAACACTGAAGCTTTCTTT. It yields the protein CASSLTTNTEAFF.

This clonotype was detected many times. This chain connects TRBV7-2 to TRBJ2-1; TRBD1 is a possible D gene (6 bases). Trimming removed 0 bases at V and 7 bases at J, with 16 bases between. This CDR3 spans 16 amino acids. Per germline, CDR1 SGHTA and CDR2 FQGNSA. The CDR3 sequence: CASSLAPALQGNEQFF. As DNA, the CDR3 is TGTGCCAGCAGCTTAGCGCCAGCGCTGCAGGGGAATGAGCAGTTCTTC.

This clonotype occurred many times. The CDR3, as DNA: TGTGCCAGTAGCGTTCAGACTAGCACAGATACGCAGTATTTT. It encodes CASSVQTSTDTQYF. V and J are TRBV19 and TRBJ2-3; D remains unclear. This CDR3 contains 14 residues. Trimming took 6 bases from V and 0 from J, leaving 10 bases between them. In germline, CDR1 is LNHDA, CDR2 SQIVND (reference sequence).

This clonotype was counted only a few times. This sequence joins TRBV30 and TRBJ2-1; TRBD2 aligns across 9 bases. Germline CDR1 GTSNPN, CDR2 SVGIG (reference sequence). Unmatched junction bases numbered 6, after V lost 0 bases and J lost 3 bases. The CDR3 covers 16 residues. The chain's CDR3 is CAWSVQRLADYNEQFF. CDR3 bases: TGTGCCTGGAGTGTACAACGACTAGCGGACTACAATGAGCAGTTCTTC.

V gene TRBV12-5 combines with J gene TRBJ1-1; D perhaps matches TRBD1 (5 bases). This CDR3 contains 16 residues. The germline CDR1 and CDR2 sequences are LGHNT and FRNRAP. V lost 0 bases to trimming and J lost 7 bases, with 18 bases between them. Here the CDR3 DNA reads TGTGCTAGTGGTTTGGTACTGAGCAGGGACTGGGGTGAAGCTTTCTTT. Its protein is CASGLVLSRDWGEAFF.

This clonotype was counted many times. The chain carries TRBV15 and TRBJ1-5, with 7 bases matching TRBD1. The CDR3 loop spans 14 amino acids. V shed 2 bases and J 2 bases; nucleotides not matched to a gene: 0. Germline V lookup: CDR1 LNHNV, CDR2 YYDKDF (reference sequence). DNA of the CDR3: TGTGCCACCAGCAGACAGGGGGGCAATCAGCCCCAGCATTTT. This gives the protein CATSRQGGNQPQHF.

The chain joins TRBV12-3 or TRBV12-4 to TRBJ2-1; 7 nucleotides align to TRBD1. The CDR3 covers 19 residues. V gave up 6 bases and J gave up 5 bases; unmatched junction bases: 22. The CDR3 nucleotides are TGTGCCAGCAGCTACCCAGTTGTTCACGGGACAGCCTTACACAATGAGCAGTTCTTC. It codes for CASSYPVVHGTALHNEQFF.

The V gene is TRBV10-1, the J gene TRBJ2-3; D is ambiguous. The CDR3 is made up of 16 amino acids. Looked up from germline, CDR1 is WNHNN and CDR2 is SYGVQD (reference sequence). Trimming pared 3 bases from V and 8 bases from J, leaving 21 bases between. The CDR3 DNA follows: TGCGCCAGCAGTGATTCGTTTGTGCCACCCGCCGGTACGCAGTATTTT. Translated, it gives CASSDSFVPPAGTQYF.

This clonotype was counted many times. The chain couples TRBV10-2 to TRBJ1-2, with TRBD1 identical over 9 bases. J gave up 2 bases and V 2 bases, and 3 bases lay outside the gene matches. This CDR3 comprises 15 residues. CDR1 is WSHSY and CDR2 is SAAADI in the germline V gene. CDR3 protein: CASSEPGQGNYGYTF. CDR3 in DNA: TGCGCCAGCAGTGAGCCCGGACAGGGGAACTATGGCTACACCTTC.

This clonotype came up many times. The rearrangement joins TRBV15 to TRBJ1-4; D ambiguous. Germline V CDR1 and CDR2: LNHNV, YYDKDF (reference sequence). Trimming took 1 base from V and 5 from J, leaving 2 bases between them. The CDR3 length is 12 residues. For the CDR3, the DNA is TGTGCCACCAGCAGAGGAAATGAAAAACTGTTTTTT. It specifies CATSRGNEKLFF.